A single sample is the source of the 2 T cell receptor beta chains below, sequenced in a study of cytomegalovirus exposure and HLA in healthy donors. PCR primers comprised 60 Vbeta and 13 Jbeta primers. Repertoires were generated with immunoSEQ multiplex PCR, while TCRdb's copy carries only in-frame clones and drops some. The table records 140,000 to 150,000 clones, approximately 79% of them present only once. Source material: PBMCs. The receptors here all came from a woman younger than 45 in good health and CMV-seronegative.

The chain carries TRBV7-3 and TRBJ1-2; possibly TRBD1 for D (6 bases). There are 13 residues in the CDR3. Germline lookup yields CDR1 SGHTA and CDR2 FQGTGA. The germline V and J ends were trimmed by 5 bases and 8 bases, with 15 bases remaining between them. The CDR3 DNA reads TGTGCCAGCAGCCTGAGGCAGGGGTTAGGCTACACCTTC. Protein: CASSLRQGLGYTF.

The chain recombines TRBV25-1 with TRBJ1-4; unclear D gene. CDR3 length: 15 residues. Germline CDR1 reads MGHDK; CDR2 reads SYGVNS. V gave up 5 bases and J gave up 0 bases, with 10 bases separating them. This CDR3 is CASSTRRTTNEKLFF. DNA of the CDR3: TGTGCCAGCAGTACAAGGAGGACAACTAATGAAAAACTGTTTTTT.